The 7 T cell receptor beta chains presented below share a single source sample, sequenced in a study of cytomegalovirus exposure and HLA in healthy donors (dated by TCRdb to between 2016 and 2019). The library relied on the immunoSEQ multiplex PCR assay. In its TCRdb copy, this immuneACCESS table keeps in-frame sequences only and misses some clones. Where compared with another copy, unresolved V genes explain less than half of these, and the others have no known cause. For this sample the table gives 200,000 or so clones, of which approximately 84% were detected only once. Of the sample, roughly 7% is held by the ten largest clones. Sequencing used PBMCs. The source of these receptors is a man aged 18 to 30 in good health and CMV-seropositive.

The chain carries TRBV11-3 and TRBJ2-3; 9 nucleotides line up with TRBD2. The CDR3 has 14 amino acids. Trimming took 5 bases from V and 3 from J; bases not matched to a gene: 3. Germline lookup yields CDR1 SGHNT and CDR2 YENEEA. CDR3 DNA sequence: TGTGCCAGCAGCCGCGGGAGGGGGACAGATACGCAGTATTTT. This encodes CASSRGRGTDTQYF. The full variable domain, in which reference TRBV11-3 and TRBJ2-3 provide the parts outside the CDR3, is EAGVVQSPRYKIIEKKQPVAFWCNPISGHNTLYWYLQNLGQGPELLIRYENEEAVDDSQLPKDRFSAERLKGVDSTLKIQPAELGDSAVYLCASSRGRGTDTQYFGPGTRLTVL.

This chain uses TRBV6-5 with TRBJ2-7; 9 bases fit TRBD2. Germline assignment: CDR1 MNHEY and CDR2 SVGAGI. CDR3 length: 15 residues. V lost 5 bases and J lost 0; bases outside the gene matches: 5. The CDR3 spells CASSATSGSSYEQYF. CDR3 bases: TGTGCCAGCAGTGCGACTAGCGGCAGCTCCTACGAGCAGTACTTC.

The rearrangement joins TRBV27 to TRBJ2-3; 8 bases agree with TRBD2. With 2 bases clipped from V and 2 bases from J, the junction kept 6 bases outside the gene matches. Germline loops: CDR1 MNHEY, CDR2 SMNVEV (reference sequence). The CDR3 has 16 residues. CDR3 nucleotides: TGTGCCAGCAGTTTAAATAGCGGGGCTTACACAGATACGCAGTATTTT. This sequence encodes CASSLNSGAYTDTQYF.

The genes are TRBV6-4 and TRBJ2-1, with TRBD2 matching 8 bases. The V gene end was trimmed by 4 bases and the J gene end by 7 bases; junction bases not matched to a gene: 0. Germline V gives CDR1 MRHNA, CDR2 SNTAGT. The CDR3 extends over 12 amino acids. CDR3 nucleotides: TGTGCCAGCAGTGGCGGGAGGAATGAGCAGTTCTTC. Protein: CASSGGRNEQFF.

CDR3 bases: TGTGCCATCATCGCCGGGACACTAAGCACAGATACGCAGTATTTT. Its protein is CAIIAGTLSTDTQYF. The chain links TRBV2 to TRBJ2-3, with D tentatively TRBD1 (6 bases). The CDR3 is 15 residues long. CDR1 and CDR2 (germline): SNHLY, FYNNEI. Trimming removed 10 bases from V and 0 bases from J, with 17 bases in between. The whole variable domain, filled in from reference TRBV2 and TRBJ2-3, reads EPEVTQTPSHQVTQMGQEVILRCVPISNHLYFYWYRQILGQKVEFLVSFYNNEISEKSEIFDDQFSVERPDGSNFTLKIRSTKLEDSAMYFCAIIAGTLSTDTQYFGPGTRLTVL.

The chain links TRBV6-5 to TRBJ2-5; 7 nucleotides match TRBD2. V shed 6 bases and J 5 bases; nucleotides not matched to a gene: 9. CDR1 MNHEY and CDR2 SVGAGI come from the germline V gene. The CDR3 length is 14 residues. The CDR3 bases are TGTGCCAGCAGAAGGGCGGGAGAGACGGAGACCCAGTACTTC. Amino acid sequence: CASRRAGETETQYF.

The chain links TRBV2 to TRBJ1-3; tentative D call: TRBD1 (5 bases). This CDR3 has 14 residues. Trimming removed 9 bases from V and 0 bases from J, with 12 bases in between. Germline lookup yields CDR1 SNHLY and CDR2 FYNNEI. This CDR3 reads CASGGVLSGNTIYF. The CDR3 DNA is TGTGCCAGTGGAGGGGTCCTCTCTGGAAACACCATATATTTT.